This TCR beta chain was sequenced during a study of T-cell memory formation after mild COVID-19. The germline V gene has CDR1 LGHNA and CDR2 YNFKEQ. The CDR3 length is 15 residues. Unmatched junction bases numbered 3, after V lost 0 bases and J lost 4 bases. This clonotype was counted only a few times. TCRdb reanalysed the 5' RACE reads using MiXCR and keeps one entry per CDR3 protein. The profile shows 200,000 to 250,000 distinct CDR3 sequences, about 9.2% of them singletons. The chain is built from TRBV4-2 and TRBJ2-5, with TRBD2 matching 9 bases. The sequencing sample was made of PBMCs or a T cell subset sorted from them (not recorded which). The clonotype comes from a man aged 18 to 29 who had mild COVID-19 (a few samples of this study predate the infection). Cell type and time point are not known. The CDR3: CASSQDQRGVETQYF. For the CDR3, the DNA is TGTGCCAGCAGCCAAGATCAGCGGGGGGTAGAGACCCAGTACTTC.